A single sample is the source of the 27 T cell receptor beta chains below, sequenced in a study of shared clonotypes between healthy human individuals. TCRdb's copy holds only in-frame clones and misses some; the assay was immunoSEQ multiplex PCR. The data hold around 980,000 clones, with 75% to 85% observed a single time. The sequenced material came from memory CD4+ T cells from PBMCs. Subset meaning: CD45RA-negative fraction. These receptor sequences come from a young man in good health. Some clones in this sample may be carry-over from other donors' samples.

The chain joins TRBV5-1 to TRBJ2-7, with 9 nucleotides matching TRBD1. Germline values: CDR1 SGHRS, CDR2 YFSETQ. The CDR3 length is 15 residues. The J segment lost 7 bases and the V segment lost 3 bases, leaving 11 bases of the junction unmatched. Here the CDR3 DNA reads TGCGCCAGCAGCTACAGGACAGGGGCCTGGAGAGAGCAGTACTTC. The encoded protein is CASSYRTGAWREQYF.

The gene calls are TRBV4-2 and TRBJ2-2; 8 nucleotides line up with TRBD2. V shed 4 bases and J 0 bases; nucleotides not matched to a gene: 1. Looked up from germline, CDR1 is LGHNA and CDR2 is YNFKEQ. This CDR3 region has 15 residues. This CDR3 is CASSLSGANTGELFF. CDR3 in DNA: TGTGCCAGCAGCCTTAGCGGGGCGAACACCGGGGAGCTGTTTTTT.

This clone has a handful of counts. The chain combines TRBV18 with TRBJ1-4; 7 bases match TRBD1. Germline CDR1 reads KGHSH; CDR2 reads LQKENI. With V trimmed by 3 bases and J by 8 bases, 3 bases remained unmatched. The length of the CDR3 is 13 residues. The CDR3 is CASSPGQVEKLFF. DNA for the CDR3: TGTGCCAGCTCACCCGGACAGGTGGAAAAACTGTTTTTT.

J is TRBJ2-1 and V is TRBV11-2, with 9 nucleotides matching TRBD2. Germline V lookup: CDR1 SGHAT, CDR2 FQNNGV. The CDR3 length is 14 residues. Trimming at V came to 3 bases and at J to 5 bases, leaving 2 bases not matched to a gene. CDR3 DNA sequence: TGTGCCAGCAGCTTGACTAGCGGAAACAATGAGCAGTTCTTC. Translated: CASSLTSGNNEQFF.

The CDR3 bases are TGTGCCAGCAGCGTAGATGGGACGCCTCGCAATGGCTACACCTTC. Its protein product is CASSVDGTPRNGYTF. V gene TRBV9 combines with J gene TRBJ1-2; TRBD1 might be the D (5 bases). The germline V gene encodes CDR1 SGDLS and CDR2 YYNGEE. This CDR3 has 15 amino acids. Trimming removed 0 bases from V and 6 bases from J, with 15 bases in between. Supplemented by reference TRBV9 and TRBJ1-2, the full variable domain reads DSGVTQTPKHLITATGQRVTLRCSPRSGDLSVYWYQQSLDQGLQFLIQYYNGEERAKGNILERFSAQQFPDLHSELNLSSLELGDSALYFCASSVDGTPRNGYTFGSGTRLTVV.

This clone was detected only a few times. The rearrangement uses TRBV28 and TRBJ1-1; maybe TRBD1 (5 bases). With 3 bases removed from V and 7 bases from J, the gap between germline ends came to 9 bases. Looked up from germline, CDR1 is MDHEN and CDR2 is SYDVKM. The CDR3 covers 12 residues. CDR3: CASSLWGGEAFF. CDR3 coding DNA: TGTGCCAGCAGTTTGTGGGGCGGTGAAGCTTTCTTT.

The chain links TRBV5-6 to TRBJ2-7; 9 bases line up with TRBD1. Germline values: CDR1 SGHDT, CDR2 YYEEEE. This CDR3 comprises 12 residues. V shed 6 bases and J 6 bases; nucleotides not matched to a gene: 4. The CDR3 reads CASTRTGVEQYF. The CDR3 DNA sequence: TGTGCCAGCACCCGGACAGGGGTCGAGCAGTACTTC.

The chain links TRBV10-1 to TRBJ1-1, with D perhaps TRBD1 (6 bases). CDR3 length: 12 residues. The V gene's germline CDR1 is WNHNN and CDR2 SYGVQD (reference sequence). Trimming took 0 bases from V and 11 from J, leaving 10 bases between them. DNA for the CDR3: TGCGCCAGCAGTGAGTCGGGGACATGGGCTTTCTTT. Encoded protein: CASSESGTWAFF.

The V call is TRBV25-1, the J call TRBJ2-7; 9 bases map to TRBD1. After removal of 4 bases from V and 2 bases from J, the junction contained 9 bases not matched to a gene. Per the germline V gene, CDR1 is MGHDK and CDR2 is SYGVNS. This CDR3 has 16 residues. The CDR3 is CASSAQGGQGAYEQYF. The CDR3 DNA sequence: TGTGCCAGCAGTGCTCAAGGGGGACAGGGCGCCTACGAGCAGTACTTC.

This rearrangement joins TRBV6-5 to TRBJ1-4; D gene uncertain. The CDR3 length is 13 residues. Germline loops: CDR1 MNHEY, CDR2 SVGAGI. Deletions cut 0 bases from V and 16 bases from J, with 15 bases between. The CDR3 coding sequence is TGTGCCAGCAGTTACTCCGCGTTAGCCCCCCGGTTTTTT. This sequence encodes CASSYSALAPRFF.

J is TRBJ1-1 and V is TRBV5-1, with D hard to call. Trimming took 3 bases from V and 1 from J, leaving 7 bases between them. Germline assignment: CDR1 SGHRS and CDR2 YFSETQ. The CDR3 runs 13 residues. CDR3 region: CASSSWGNTEAFF. The DNA of the CDR3 is TGCGCCAGCAGCTCGTGGGGGAACACTGAAGCTTTCTTT. Combining the CDR3 with reference TRBV5-1 and TRBJ1-1 gives the whole variable domain KAGVTQTPRYLIKTRGQQVTLSCSPISGHRSVSWYQQTPGQGLQFLFEYFSETQRNKGNFPGRFSGRQFSNSRSEMNVSTLELGDSALYLCASSSWGNTEAFFGQGTRLTVV.

V and J are TRBV7-3 and TRBJ2-2, with D perhaps matching TRBD2 (6 bases). Per germline, CDR1 SGHTA and CDR2 FQGTGA. The CDR3 is 14 amino acids. The ends were cut back, 2 bases at V and 5 bases at J, with 9 bases in the middle. CDR3 nucleotide sequence: TGTGCCAGCAGCTTAGGCCTAGCGACCGGGGAGCTGTTTTTT. This translates into CASSLGLATGELFF. The full variable domain, with the rest looked up from reference TRBV7-3 and TRBJ2-2, is GAGVSQTPSNKVTEKGKYVELRCDPISGHTALYWYRQSLGQGPEFLIYFQGTGAADDSGLPNDRFFAVRPEGSVSTLKIQRTERGDSAVYLCASSLGLATGELFFGEGSRLTVL.

The table lists this clone with many counts. The rearrangement uses TRBV5-1 and TRBJ1-4; D ambiguous. The CDR3 loop spans 18 amino acids. Per the germline V gene, CDR1 is SGHRS and CDR2 is YFSETQ. V was clipped by 0 bases and J by 0 bases, with 15 bases between them. The CDR3: CASSLERGGSATNEKLFF. CDR3 nucleotide sequence: TGCGCCAGCAGCTTGGAGCGGGGAGGTTCTGCAACTAATGAAAAACTGTTTTTT.

The CDR3 loop reads CASSQHSGRPMGNEQFF. In nucleotides, the CDR3 is TGCGCCAGCAGCCAGCATAGCGGGAGGCCCATGGGTAATGAGCAGTTCTTC. The rearrangement links TRBV4-1 to TRBJ2-1; 10 positions agree with TRBD2. The germline CDR1 and CDR2 sequences are MGHRA and YSYEKL. This CDR3 has 17 residues. V was pared by 3 bases and J by 7 bases, with 12 bases of the junction left unmatched.

Comments on this clone: A much larger clone sits a single nucleotide away, making a read error possible. The same CDR3 is also encoded by other DNA sequences in this sample. The chain combines TRBV18 with TRBJ1-5; 7 nucleotides line up with TRBD1. V was clipped by 2 bases and J by 2 bases; unmatched bases: 0. There are 14 residues in the CDR3. In germline, CDR1 is KGHSH, CDR2 LQKENI. DNA of the CDR3: TGTGCCAGCTCACCAGGGACAGGCAATCAGCCCCAGCATTTT. Translating it yields CASSPGTGNQPQHF.

In this sample, this clone turned up a few times. The same CDR3 also results from other DNA sequences found in this sample. The chain employs TRBV9 and TRBJ1-1; no firm D call. CDR3 length equals 13 residues. Trimming cost V 0 bases and J 3 bases, with 6 bases left between them. The germline CDR1 and CDR2 sequences are SGDLS and YYNGEE. This chain's CDR3 is CASSVAGYTEAFF. CDR3 coding DNA: TGTGCCAGCAGCGTAGCCGGCTACACTGAAGCTTTCTTT.

This sequence joins TRBV2 and TRBJ2-7, with D hard to call. Germline CDR1 reads SNHLY; CDR2 reads FYNNEI. The CDR3 spans 14 residues. With 5 bases removed from V and 6 bases from J, the gap between germline ends came to 17 bases. The CDR3 coding sequence is TGTGCCAGCAGTCTCCGGGTCCTCAGTGGCGAGCAGTACTTC. This sequence encodes CASSLRVLSGEQYF.

This clone was recorded at least ten times. The same CDR3 can be traced to other DNA sequences in this sample. J is TRBJ2-3 and V is TRBV14; possibly TRBD1 for D (5 bases). Germline assignment: CDR1 SGHDN and CDR2 FVKESK. With 1 base removed from V and 14 bases from J, the gap between germline ends came to 16 bases. The CDR3 loop spans 13 amino acids. Here the CDR3 DNA reads TGTGCCAGCAGCCAAGCGCTTGGCTCAGGGCCGTATTTT. Protein product: CASSQALGSGPYF.

For this clone: Distinct nucleotide sequences in the sample also encode this CDR3. The chain is built from TRBV9 and TRBJ2-5, with 7 bases identical to TRBD2. This CDR3 is 14 amino acids long. Germline V gene lookup returns CDR1 SGDLS and CDR2 YYNGEE. V lost 4 bases, J lost 2 bases, and 5 bases stayed unmatched. The CDR3 loop reads CASSPRGGQETQYF. Here the CDR3 DNA reads TGTGCCAGCAGCCCGCGGGGAGGGCAAGAGACCCAGTACTTC. Supplemented by reference TRBV9 and TRBJ2-5, the full variable domain reads DSGVTQTPKHLITATGQRVTLRCSPRSGDLSVYWYQQSLDQGLQFLIQYYNGEERAKGNILERFSAQQFPDLHSELNLSSLELGDSALYFCASSPRGGQETQYFGPGTRLLVL.

This clone was counted many times. The chain employs TRBV6-5 and TRBJ1-1, with a tentative D call TRBD1 (6 bases). V gave up 1 base and J gave up 8 bases, with 8 bases separating them. The CDR3 sequence is 12 residues long. Germline loops: CDR1 MNHEY, CDR2 SVGAGI. CDR3: CASSYFGGEAFF. The CDR3 bases are TGTGCCAGCAGTTACTTCGGGGGCGAAGCTTTCTTT.

This clone was seen only a few times. The V and J genes are TRBV7-7 and TRBJ1-5; D is ambiguous. Germline assignment: CDR1 SSHAT and CDR2 FNYEAQ (reference sequence). This CDR3 region has 11 residues. Trimming took off 5 bases at V and 7 bases at J, with 6 bases between the two ends. DNA for the CDR3: TGTGCCAGCAGCGTTCCCCAGCCCCAGCATTTT. Translating it yields CASSVPQPQHF.

This chain connects TRBV28 to TRBJ1-5, with TRBD1 identical over 11 bases. V lost 6 bases and J lost 4; bases outside the gene matches: 11. The germline V gene encodes CDR1 MDHEN and CDR2 SYDVKM. CDR3 length: 17 residues. The CDR3 DNA reads TGTGCCAGCAGGATGGCCGGGACAGGGGGTTCTAATCAGCCCCAGCATTTT. Translated, it gives CASRMAGTGGSNQPQHF.

The rearrangement uses TRBV18 and TRBJ2-7; possible D gene TRBD2, 7 bases. V shed 2 bases and J shed 5 bases, with 13 bases lying between them. The CDR3 contains 14 residues. Looked up from germline, CDR1 is KGHSH and CDR2 is LQKENI. The CDR3 loop is CASSPSRGGNEQYF. The CDR3 DNA reads TGTGCCAGCTCACCAAGTAGGGGGGGCAACGAGCAGTACTTC. Filled out from reference TRBV18 and TRBJ2-7, the complete variable domain reads NAGVMQNPRHLVRRRGQEARLRCSPMKGHSHVYWYRQLPEEGLKFMVYLQKENIIDESGMPKERFSAEFPKEGPSILRIQQVVRGDSAAYFCASSPSRGGNEQYFGPGTRLTVT.

This clone was counted only a few times. The chain employs TRBV19 and TRBJ2-1; TRBD2 matches at 10 bases. CDR3 length: 15 residues. V was clipped by 6 bases and J by 6 bases; unmatched bases: 8. Germline CDR1 LNHDA, CDR2 SQIVND (reference sequence). CDR3 protein: CASRRPGLASNEQFF. The DNA of the CDR3 is TGTGCCAGTAGGAGACCGGGACTAGCGAGCAATGAGCAGTTCTTC. The variable domain in full, completed from reference TRBV19 and TRBJ2-1, reads DGGITQSPKYLFRKEGQNVTLSCEQNLNHDAMYWYRQDPGQGLRLIYYSQIVNDFQKGDIAEGYSVSREKKESFPLTVTSAQKNPTAFYLCASRRPGLASNEQFFGPGTRLTVL.

This chain connects TRBV18 to TRBJ2-5, with D possibly being TRBD2 (5 bases). Germline V gives CDR1 KGHSH, CDR2 LQKENI. The V end lost 5 bases, the J end lost 5 bases, and 12 bases lay between the germline ends. The CDR3 is 13 residues long. The CDR3 loop reads CASSSGILETQYF. The CDR3 DNA is TGTGCCAGCTCATCGGGGATCTTGGAGACCCAGTACTTC.

V usage is TRBV30 and J usage is TRBJ2-3; a possible D gene is TRBD2 (6 bases). With 5 bases removed from V and 4 bases from J, the gap between germline ends came to 13 bases. The CDR3 sequence is 13 residues long. CDR1 is GTSNPN and CDR2 is SVGIG in the germline V gene (reference sequence). CDR3 nucleotides: TGTGCCTGGCGGCGGGGACTCGCAGATACGCAGTATTTT. Amino acids: CAWRRGLADTQYF.

In nucleotides, the CDR3 is TGTGCCAGTAAAGGCACAGAATATGAAGCTTTCTTT. As protein: CASKGTEYEAFF. This chain uses TRBV19 with TRBJ1-1; D is ambiguous. The CDR3 has 12 amino acids. Trimming took 7 bases from V and 7 from J, leaving 13 bases between them. Germline V gene data show CDR1 as LNHDA and CDR2 as SQIVND (reference sequence).